The clone carrying this T cell receptor (beta chain) was seen at least ten times. Its specificity is unknown. The data originate from a study of T cells in Graves' hyperthyroidism and ophthalmopathy. Germline V gene lookup returns CDR1 MDHEN and CDR2 SYDVKM. There are 14 residues in the CDR3. V shed 6 bases and J 7 bases; nucleotides not matched to a gene: 11. What was amplified from RNA transcripts were TCR beta CDR3 regions. HTBI primers were the set used in a first-round RT-PCR of the TCR CDR3. TCRdb used MiXCR to reprocess the multiplex PCR reads, holding one entry per CDR3 protein. The data hold 350,000 or so distinct CDR3 sequences, with roughly 20% observed a single time. Study-wide findings and caveats: Most clonotypes expanded in the thyroid (above 0.001) were also present in blood.

Graves' hyperthyroidism showing no ophthalmopathy progression within 18 months was considered stable. The chain recombines TRBV28 with TRBJ2-7; the match to TRBD1 covers 8 bases. The clonotype was recovered from a woman in her forties or fifties with Graves' hyperthyroidism. Sequenced input: blood. The CDR3 region has the DNA TGTGCCAGCAGGTTGACAGGGGACCCTGGGGAGCAGTACTTC. It translates to CASRLTGDPGEQYF.